This TCR beta chain was documented in a study of hypomethylating agent response in myelodysplastic syndrome. Study findings and constraints: Lack of age-matching between healthy donors and MDS patients could bias comparison.

This table comes from immunoSEQ multiplex PCR, and its TCRdb copy is limited to in-frame clones, with some not included. The repertoire holds a few thousand clones, with approximately 80% as singletons. The V gene lost 6 bases and the J gene lost 2 bases, with 11 bases spanning the gap. Germline values: CDR1 MNHEY, CDR2 SVGAGI. The CDR3 loop spans 14 amino acids. As concerns this clone: Its matching antigen is unknown.

The V gene is TRBV6-5, the J gene TRBJ1-3, with a tentative D call TRBD1 (5 bases). This sample comprised bone marrow, obtained before or after starting hypomethylating agent treatment for myelodysplastic syndrome (not recorded which). The clonotype comes from a human donor with myelodysplastic syndrome. CDR3 coding DNA: TGTGCCAGCAGCGGGGGGAAGACTGGAAACACCATATATTTT. Residues: CASSGGKTGNTIYF.